This is a list of T cell receptor beta chains from one sample in a study of human T cells and chemical hapten exposure. TCRdb redid the calling of the RACE reads with MiXCR, one entry per CDR3 protein. The data show under 450,000 distinct CDR3 sequences, with around 6% seen just once and 4.5% to 6% held by the top ten. Sequencing used whole blood, obtained in connection with sensitization to the hapten diphenylcyclopropenone (DPC). Receptors were obtained from a woman younger than 30 with alopecia areata. Some clones in this sample may be carry-over from other donors' samples. The CDR3 runs from the conserved cysteine through the conserved F or W. The D gene is left open where the match is weak. Size is omitted from some rows. Given values are once, few, many or a class for expanded clones.

J gene	clone size	D gene	V gene	CDR3 protein	CDR3 DNA
TRBJ2-3	many	TRBD2	TRBV27	CASSLERGASTDTQYF	TGTGCCAGCAGTCTCGAGCGGGGAGCTAGCACAGATACGCAGTATTTT
TRBJ1-4	few	.	TRBV5-5	CASSLRDSRRSTNEKLFF	TGTGCCAGCAGCTTGCGTGACAGCAGAAGGTCAACTAATGAAAAACTGTTTTTT
TRBJ1-3	many	.	TRBV7-9	CASSSGWGTIYF	TGTGCCAGCAGCTCCGGGTGGGGCACCATATATTTT
TRBJ2-7	.	TRBD2	TRBV18	CASSLTPSREGYEQYF	TGTGCCAGCTCACTGACCCCCAGCAGGGAGGGATACGAGCAGTACTTC
TRBJ1-1	many	TRBD1	TRBV27	CASRDPGDRTLGSSQAFF	TGTGCCAGCAGGGACCCTGGGGACAGGACCCTAGGGTCGTCACAAGCTTTCTTT
TRBJ2-3	.	TRBD2	TRBV11-2	CASSLVAGGLFTDTQYF	TGTGCCAGCAGCTTAGTAGCGGGGGGGCTATTCACAGATACGCAGTATTTT
TRBJ1-1	.	TRBD1	TRBV3-1	CASSGARWTGEAFF	TGTGCCAGCAGCGGAGCCCGTTGGACAGGGGAAGCTTTCTTT
TRBJ1-1	few	.	TRBV6-2/TRBV6-3	CASSYNGNTEAFF	TGTGCCAGCAGTTACAACGGGAACACTGAAGCTTTCTTT
TRBJ2-1	few	TRBD2	TRBV27	CASSLSPLAGTWFF	TGTGCCAGCAGTTTATCGCCACTAGCGGGAACTTGGTTCTTC
TRBJ1-6	many	.	TRBV18	CASSQGSVNSPLHF	TGTGCCAGCTCACAGGGGAGTGTAAATTCACCCCTCCACTTT
TRBJ1-1	few	.	TRBV27	CASSFSWDTEAFF	TGTGCCAGCAGTTTCTCATGGGACACTGAAGCTTTCTTT
TRBJ1-5	few	TRBD1	TRBV18	CASSRGTGGNQPQHF	TGTGCCAGCTCACGTGGGACAGGGGGCAATCAGCCCCAGCATTTT
TRBJ1-2	many	.	TRBV10-3	CAISPFQAGRNYGYTF	TGTGCCATCAGCCCCTTCCAGGCGGGTAGGAACTATGGCTACACCTTC
TRBJ2-7	many	TRBD2	TRBV2	CASRTSGGLSREQYF	TGTGCCAGCAGGACTAGCGGGGGCCTTAGTCGGGAGCAGTACTTC
TRBJ1-5	.	.	TRBV7-2	CASSFSTNGNQPQHF	TGTGCCAGCAGCTTTAGCACAAATGGCAATCAGCCCCAGCATTTT
TRBJ1-1	many	.	TRBV3-1	CASSRGGGHEAFF	TGTGCCAGCAGCCGGGGCGGGGGACATGAAGCTTTCTTT
TRBJ1-1	.	TRBD1	TRBV5-4	CASSLKGGDWDTEAFF	TGTGCCAGCAGCTTGAAAGGGGGCGATTGGGACACTGAAGCTTTCTTT
TRBJ2-3	few	TRBD1	TRBV19	CASSASFWLPGTDTDTQYF	TGTGCCAGTAGTGCTTCATTCTGGCTACCCGGGACAGACACAGATACGCAGTATTTT
TRBJ2-3	.	TRBD1	TRBV7-2	CASSLGQGVKYF	TGTGCCAGCAGCTTAGGACAGGGGGTAAAGTATTTT
TRBJ2-3	few	.	TRBV12-3/TRBV12-4	CASSPRRGYQSSTDTQYF	TGTGCCAGCAGCCCTCGCCGCGGATACCAATCTAGCACAGATACGCAGTATTTT
TRBJ1-2	many	TRBD1	TRBV5-1	CASSLSGGANGYTF	TGCGCCAGCAGCTTGTCAGGGGGCGCGAATGGCTACACCTTC
TRBJ2-7	many	TRBD2	TRBV20-1	CSARGLAGIYEQYF	TGCAGTGCTAGAGGACTAGCGGGTATTTACGAGCAGTACTTC
TRBJ2-3	many	TRBD1	TRBV2	CASSDGTGVTDTQYF	TGTGCCAGCAGTGACGGGACAGGGGTGACAGATACGCAGTATTTT
TRBJ1-2	.	.	TRBV6-6	CASSYSPTQSTYGYTF	TGTGCCAGCAGTTACTCTCCGACACAATCCACTTATGGCTACACCTTC
TRBJ1-1	many	.	TRBV6-6	CASSRAGEIAEAFF	TGTGCCAGCAGCAGGGCAGGGGAAATCGCTGAAGCTTTCTTT
TRBJ2-1	once	.	TRBV15	CAIKGPYNEQFF	TGTGCCATCAAGGGGCCCTACAATGAGCAGTTCTTC
TRBJ2-1	many	.	TRBV7-2	CASSSPTGRVLVYNEQFF	TGTGCCAGCAGCTCACCGACAGGGAGGGTTTTGGTGTACAATGAGCAGTTCTTC
TRBJ1-4	many	.	TRBV20-1	CSARDASATNEKLFF	TGCAGTGCTAGAGATGCCTCTGCAACTAATGAAAAACTGTTTTTT
TRBJ1-1	many	.	TRBV7-2	CASSLQVVRGVTEAFF	TGTGCCAGCAGCTTACAGGTGGTTAGGGGGGTCACTGAAGCTTTCTTT
TRBJ1-3	few	.	TRBV20-1	CSARLWNSGNTIYF	TGCAGTGCCAGACTTTGGAACTCTGGAAACACCATATATTTT